Reported below is one T cell receptor (beta chain). These data are taken from a study of preoperative IRX-2 immunotherapy in early breast cancer. This table comes from immunoSEQ multiplex PCR, and its TCRdb copy is limited to in-frame clones, with some not included. This table has about 29,000 clones, around 87% appearing once. Treatment: preoperative locoregional IRX-2 cytokine immunotherapy. This phase Ib study tested locoregional IRX-2 cytokine immunotherapy given before surgery. V shed 3 bases and J shed 8 bases, with 16 bases lying between them. Looked up from germline, CDR1 is SGHVS and CDR2 is FQNEAQ. This CDR3 has 14 amino acids.

The sequence was obtained from a human donor with breast cancer. The specimen was collected from a patient treated with IRX-2 immunotherapy. The V and J genes are TRBV7-8 and TRBJ1-2; weak D call: TRBD1 (5 bases). The CDR3: CASSFATSGGGYTF. The CDR3 DNA follows: TGTGCCAGCAGCTTTGCAACATCGGGGGGGGGCTACACCTTC.